These 30 T cell receptor beta chains originate from one sample sequenced in a study of beta chain features in type 1 diabetes. Expressed TCRB transcripts were sequenced because the entire RNA isolate underwent reverse transcription. Profiling relied on immunoSEQ multiplex PCR, and the TCRdb table lists in-frame clones only, not all of them. In the table there are hundreds of thousands of clones, around 7.6% of which are singletons. The specimen was central memory CD4+ T cells from blood. The receptors originated from a woman aged 18-29 years in good health.

The V call is TRBV5-1, the J call TRBJ2-7; D might be TRBD1 (5 bases). This CDR3 is 13 amino acids long. The V and J ends lost 0 bases and 3 bases respectively, with 7 bases between them. Germline lookup yields CDR1 SGHRS and CDR2 YFSETQ. As DNA, the CDR3 is TGCGCCAGCAGCTTGGGACAGCACTACGAGCAGTACTTC. It encodes CASSLGQHYEQYF.

The gene calls are TRBV10-3 and TRBJ2-3; TRBD2 matches 9 bases. Germline CDR1 is ENHRY and CDR2 is SYGVKD. The trim removed 3 bases at V and 2 bases at J, leaving 12 bases unmatched. The CDR3 is made up of 18 amino acids. CDR3 DNA: TGTGCCATCAGTGACCCGGCGGGGGCTAGCGGGAACACAGATACGCAGTATTTT. Translation: CAISDPAGASGNTDTQYF.

In this sample, this clone turned up many times. V usage is TRBV2 and J usage is TRBJ1-2; 7 bases are a match to TRBD1. This CDR3 contains 14 residues. The J segment lost 6 bases and the V segment lost 5 bases, leaving 9 bases of the junction unmatched. Germline CDR1 is SNHLY and CDR2 is FYNNEI. CDR3 residues: CASSKTTGRDGYTF. The CDR3 DNA is TGTGCCAGCAGTAAAACGACAGGGCGGGATGGCTACACCTTC.

This clone has more than one count but fewer than ten. Other nucleotide sequences in the sample specify the same CDR3. The chain links TRBV29-1 to TRBJ2-3; 16 nucleotides match TRBD2. This CDR3 is 15 amino acids long. Germline V gene lookup returns CDR1 SQVTM and CDR2 ANQGSEA. Trimming at V came to 7 bases and at J to 6 bases, leaving 7 bases not matched to a gene. CDR3 amino acids: CSAVPGLAGGDTQYF. Written as DNA, the CDR3 is TGCAGCGCTGTGCCGGGACTAGCGGGAGGGGATACGCAGTATTTT.

Many counts were recorded for this clone. V gene TRBV18 combines with J gene TRBJ2-5; 11 positions agree with TRBD2. The germline V gene encodes CDR1 KGHSH and CDR2 LQKENI. The CDR3 has 16 amino acids. The ends lost 1 base at V and 0 bases at J; junction bases unmatched: 1. The CDR3 DNA is TGTGCCAGCTCACCACGACTAGCGGGGTACCAAGAGACCCAGTACTTC. Encoded protein: CASSPRLAGYQETQYF.

This rearrangement joins TRBV19 to TRBJ2-1, with 8 bases fitting TRBD2. The CDR3 has 16 residues. The germline V gene has CDR1 LNHDA and CDR2 SQIVND (reference sequence). After removal of 5 bases from V and 0 bases from J, the junction contained 6 bases not matched to a gene. The CDR3 bases are TGTGCCAGTAGTCCGGGGGGGCTCCGCTCCTACAATGAGCAGTTCTTC. This translates into CASSPGGLRSYNEQFF. Filled out from reference TRBV19 and TRBJ2-1, the complete variable domain reads DGGITQSPKYLFRKEGQNVTLSCEQNLNHDAMYWYRQDPGQGLRLIYYSQIVNDFQKGDIAEGYSVSREKKESFPLTVTSAQKNPTAFYLCASSPGGLRSYNEQFFGPGTRLTVL.

This clone was seen a handful of times. This chain connects TRBV2 to TRBJ2-3; 8 bases line up with TRBD1. Germline V CDR1 and CDR2: SNHLY, FYNNEI. The CDR3 sequence is 13 residues long. The V segment lost 5 bases and the J segment 5 bases; nucleotides outside the gene matches: 3. The CDR3 here is CASSRTGGDTQYF. Here the CDR3 DNA reads TGTGCCAGCAGTCGTACAGGGGGAGATACGCAGTATTTT.

As regards this clone: Additional DNA sequences in this sample encode the identical CDR3. The rearrangement uses TRBV7-2 and TRBJ2-3; 15 nucleotides match TRBD2. The CDR3 sequence is 16 residues long. From germline, CDR1 is SGHTA and CDR2 FQGNSA. The V segment lost 4 bases and the J segment 7 bases; nucleotides outside the gene matches: 6. DNA for the CDR3: TGTGCCAGCAGCTCCCCCGGGACTAGCGGGAGGTATACGCAGTATTTT. Translating it yields CASSSPGTSGRYTQYF.

The rearrangement joins TRBV19 to TRBJ2-3; D possibly uses TRBD1 or TRBD2 (5 bases each). CDR3 size: 16 residues. Germline V gene sequence: CDR1 LNHDA, CDR2 SQIVND (reference sequence). Between the trimmed V and J ends, which lost 4 bases and 4 bases, there was a span of 18 bases. In DNA form, the CDR3 reads TGTGCCAGTAGTACCTACCTTGGGGGTTTCGCAGATACGCAGTATTTT. It is translated as CASSTYLGGFADTQYF.

This clone was seen only a few times. The rearrangement links TRBV28 to TRBJ1-2; TRBD1 might be the D (5 bases). V lost 1 base, J lost 4 bases, and 7 bases lay in between. The CDR3 extends over 13 amino acids. Germline loops: CDR1 MDHEN, CDR2 SYDVKM. CDR3 nucleotide sequence: TGTGCCAGCAGTTTATCAGGGAGCTATGGCTACACCTTC. Protein sequence: CASSLSGSYGYTF.

The chain uses TRBV7-9 and TRBJ2-1, with TRBD1 identical over 8 bases. Looked up from germline, CDR1 is SEHNR and CDR2 is FQNEAQ (reference sequence). This CDR3 contains 13 residues. Trimming took 11 bases from V and 4 from J; bases not matched to a gene: 7. CDR3 sequence: CAVGTGPYNEQFF. The DNA for the CDR3 is TGTGCCGTCGGGACAGGACCTTACAATGAGCAGTTCTTC. Variable domain in full (rest from reference TRBV7-9 and TRBJ2-1): DTGVSQNPRHKITKRGQNVTFRCDPISEHNRLYWYRQTLGQGPEFLTYFQNEAQLEKSRLLSDRFSAERPKGSFSTLEIQRTEQGDSAMYLCAVGTGPYNEQFFGPGTRLTVL.

This clone occurred a few times. The chain is built from TRBV28 and TRBJ1-4; TRBD1 aligns across 7 bases. The J segment lost 5 bases and the V segment lost 6 bases, leaving 3 bases of the junction unmatched. Germline lookup yields CDR1 MDHEN and CDR2 SYDVKM. CDR3 size: 13 residues. The CDR3 coding sequence is TGTGCCAGCAGCCCGACAGGGAATGAAAAACTGTTTTTT. Translating it yields CASSPTGNEKLFF.

J is TRBJ2-5 and V is TRBV5-1; 8 nucleotides match TRBD1. CDR3 length: 15 amino acids. J gave up 8 bases and V 0 bases, and 9 bases lay outside the gene matches. Germline V gene lookup returns CDR1 SGHRS and CDR2 YFSETQ. CDR3 DNA sequence: TGCGCCAGCAGCTTGGAGGGGTCAGGGGGCCGTACCCAGTACTTC. Translation: CASSLEGSGGRTQYF.

Concerning this clone itself: A much bigger clone sits one base away, suggesting this may be a read error. V usage is TRBV7-2 and J usage is TRBJ1-5; tentative D call: TRBD1 (5 bases). Per the germline V gene, CDR1 is SGHTA and CDR2 is FQGNSA. V was shortened by 3 bases and J by 6 bases, with 6 bases between the two germline ends. The CDR3 spans 12 residues. The CDR3 DNA reads as TGTGCCAGCAGCTTCCAGGGTCAGCCCCAGCATTTT. This encodes CASSFQGQPQHF.

This clone was seen at least ten times. This rearrangement joins TRBV5-4 to TRBJ2-1; D is unclear. V gave up 0 bases and J gave up 7 bases, with 11 bases separating them. Germline V gives CDR1 SGHNT, CDR2 YYREEE (reference sequence). The CDR3 is 14 residues long. CDR3 DNA: TGTGCCAGCAGCTTGGGGGGTCACTTAAATGAGCAGTTCTTC. This sequence encodes CASSLGGHLNEQFF.

This clone came up a few times. The chain is built from TRBV4-3 and TRBJ2-1, with 8 nucleotides matching TRBD2. V lost 1 base, J lost 4 bases, and 3 bases stayed unmatched. This CDR3 has 15 amino acids. CDR1 is LGHNA and CDR2 is YSLEER in the germline V gene. CDR3 loop: CASSQASGRYNEQFF. CDR3 sequence (DNA): TGCGCCAGCAGCCAAGCCAGCGGGAGATACAATGAGCAGTTCTTC.

The chain combines TRBV4-3 with TRBJ2-3; 10 bases match TRBD2. This CDR3 has 20 amino acids. From germline, CDR1 is LGHNA and CDR2 YSLEER. V gave up 0 bases and J gave up 1 base; unmatched junction bases: 13. The CDR3 reads CASSQEGAAGGPKRTDTQYF. CDR3 DNA: TGCGCCAGCAGCCAAGAAGGCGCAGCGGGAGGGCCAAAGCGCACAGATACGCAGTATTTT.

The V call is TRBV18, the J call TRBJ2-7; a possible D gene is TRBD1 (5 bases). Between the trimmed V and J ends, which lost 3 bases and 6 bases, there was a span of 27 bases. This CDR3 has 18 amino acids. Germline loops: CDR1 KGHSH, CDR2 LQKENI. The CDR3 here is CASSPRIPSGQKTTEQYF. CDR3 nucleotide sequence: TGTGCCAGCTCACCGCGTATTCCTTCCGGACAAAAGACAACCGAGCAGTACTTC. Full variable domain (rest looked up from reference TRBV18 and TRBJ2-7): NAGVMQNPRHLVRRRGQEARLRCSPMKGHSHVYWYRQLPEEGLKFMVYLQKENIIDESGMPKERFSAEFPKEGPSILRIQQVVRGDSAAYFCASSPRIPSGQKTTEQYFGPGTRLTVT.

The gene calls are TRBV9 and TRBJ1-2; 8 nucleotides agree with TRBD1. CDR1 and CDR2 from the germline V gene are SGDLS and YYNGEE. The CDR3 is 13 amino acids. The J segment lost 6 bases and the V segment lost 4 bases, leaving 5 bases of the junction unmatched. The CDR3 loop is CASSPQGAHGYTF. CDR3 nucleotides: TGTGCCAGCAGCCCTCAGGGGGCTCATGGCTACACCTTC.

This clone showed up just a few times. In DNA, the CDR3 is TGCGCCAGCAGCAGAGGGGGATCGCACACCGGGGAGCTGTTTTTT. Encoded protein: CASSRGGSHTGELFF. The V and J genes are TRBV5-1 and TRBJ2-2, with D possibly being TRBD1 (6 bases). The CDR3 totals 15 residues. Germline loops: CDR1 SGHRS, CDR2 YFSETQ. Trimming shortened V by 4 bases and J by 3 bases, and 13 bases separated the two germline ends.

The chain has TRBV6-1 and TRBJ2-3; weak D call: TRBD2 (6 bases). Germline CDR1 MNHNS, CDR2 SASEGT. V lost 1 base to trimming and J lost 7 bases, with 9 bases between them. The CDR3 contains 13 residues. CDR3 amino acids: CASSEGTINTQYF. CDR3 coding DNA: TGTGCCAGCAGTGAAGGGACTATAAATACGCAGTATTTT.

This clone was seen repeatedly, ten times or more. This sequence joins TRBV25-1 and TRBJ2-2, with a weak D call TRBD1 (6 bases). The CDR3 is made up of 15 amino acids. V lost 6 bases and J lost 0, with 11 bases in between. Germline loops: CDR1 MGHDK, CDR2 SYGVNS. The CDR3 protein is CASRQAGANTGELFF. DNA for the CDR3: TGTGCCAGCAGACAAGCAGGGGCGAACACCGGGGAGCTGTTTTTT.

This chain joins TRBV28 and TRBJ1-2; 7 bases are a match to TRBD1. Germline lookup yields CDR1 MDHEN and CDR2 SYDVKM. CDR3 length: 16 amino acids. The J segment lost 0 bases and the V segment lost 3 bases, leaving 7 bases of the junction unmatched. The CDR3 DNA follows: TGTGCCAGCAGTTTGGGGGGACAGCAGGCTAACTATGGCTACACCTTC. Residues: CASSLGGQQANYGYTF.

The chain recombines TRBV28 with TRBJ2-2; 13 bases are a match to TRBD2. This CDR3 has 15 residues. J gave up 8 bases and V 6 bases, and 6 bases lay outside the gene matches. Germline V gene lookup returns CDR1 MDHEN and CDR2 SYDVKM. The CDR3 bases are TGTGCCAGCAGCAAGGGACTAGCGGGAAGAGGGGAGCTGTTTTTT. As protein: CASSKGLAGRGELFF.

The chain links TRBV27 to TRBJ2-3; D not resolved. The V end lost 2 bases, the J end lost 7 bases, and 16 bases lay between the germline ends. CDR3 size: 15 residues. Per germline, CDR1 MNHEY and CDR2 SMNVEV (reference sequence). The CDR3 protein is CASSLGSRRWNTQYF. CDR3 sequence (DNA): TGTGCCAGCAGTTTAGGATCTAGAAGGTGGAATACGCAGTATTTT.

This chain joins TRBV2 and TRBJ2-7; D is undetermined. Germline CDR1 and CDR2: SNHLY and FYNNEI. V lost 6 bases to trimming and J lost 4 bases, with 7 bases between them. The CDR3 totals 11 residues. The DNA of the CDR3 is TGTGCCAGCAGCGTCCTGTACGAGCAGTACTTC. Its protein is CASSVLYEQYF.

The V and J genes are TRBV11-2 and TRBJ1-4, with D unresolved. Trimming took 2 bases from V and 12 from J, leaving 7 bases between them. The CDR3 totals 11 residues. Per the germline V gene, CDR1 is SGHAT and CDR2 is FQNNGV. In nucleotides, the CDR3 is TGTGCCAGCAGCTTATTCCGAGAACTGTTTTTT. Its translation is CASSLFRELFF.

The chain is built from TRBV4-1 and TRBJ2-3; 11 nucleotides match TRBD1. The CDR3 totals 16 residues. CDR1 and CDR2 from the germline V gene are MGHRA and YSYEKL. J was trimmed by 4 bases and V by 2 bases; bases with no gene match: 5. The CDR3 sequence is CASSQTPGQGADTQYF. As DNA, the CDR3 is TGCGCCAGCAGCCAAACCCCGGGACAGGGGGCAGATACGCAGTATTTT.

The J gene is TRBJ2-2, the V gene TRBV6-5; D unclear. With 6 bases removed from V and 3 bases from J, the gap between germline ends came to 5 bases. This CDR3 is built from 12 residues. The V gene's germline CDR1 is MNHEY and CDR2 SVGAGI. Written as DNA, the CDR3 is TGTGCCAGCAGGAAACACACCGGGGAGCTGTTTTTT. As protein: CASRKHTGELFF.

Regarding this clone: The sample contains more than one DNA sequence encoding this CDR3. The chain has TRBV28 and TRBJ2-2, with no clear D. This CDR3 region has 13 residues. V was clipped by 4 bases and J by 1 base, with 4 bases between them. Germline CDR1 MDHEN, CDR2 SYDVKM. In DNA, the CDR3 is TGTGCCAGCAGTTCTAGGAACACCGGGGAGCTGTTTTTT. As protein: CASSSRNTGELFF.